This T cell receptor beta chain was sequenced for a study of OX40 agonist ivuxolimab in advanced cancers. At the level of the whole study: Ivuxolimab, which targeted the costimulatory receptor OX40 (CD134), was an agonistic, fully human IgG2 monoclonal antibody. Patients were allowed to have had prior anti-PD-1, anti-PD-L1 or anti-CTLA-4 therapy, and 40% of the dose-escalation patients had previously received checkpoint inhibitors. Of the roughly 51 patients in dose escalation, around 19 had hepatocellular carcinoma, around 15 had melanoma, 9 had renal cell carcinoma and 9 had head and neck cancer. Intravenous ivuxolimab was administered to patients every 2 weeks at six dose levels: 0.01, 0.1, 0.3, 1.5, 3 and 10 mg/kg. A male proportion of around 81% and a mean age of about 60 years, ranging from 23 to 79, were recorded for the dose-escalation cohort. The paper reports the monotherapy dose-escalation portion (N ≈ 50 patients) of the phase I ivuxolimab trial. The point of sequencing TCRbeta in the periphery was to test whether ivuxolimab changed TCR sequence diversity and drove clonal T-cell expansion. Partial responses occurred in three dose-escalation patients: two with cutaneous melanoma and one with hepatocellular carcinoma.

Patients with a history of autoimmune disease or receiving systemic immunosuppression were excluded from the trial. Peripheral blood for TCR sequencing was collected from all dose cohorts at baseline, on cycle 4 day 1, and on cycle 7 day 1. Samples were obtained from an open-label, multicenter, first-in-human phase I dose-escalation trial of ivuxolimab. Adults with locally advanced or metastatic melanoma, renal cell, hepatocellular, or head and neck squamous cell carcinoma were enrolled in the trial. Before TCR sequencing, CD4+ T cells and CD8+ T cells from peripheral blood were sorted into separate populations. Results the study describes overall, beyond this receptor: After ivuxolimab, expanded clones were on average more numerous among CD8+ T cells than among CD4+ T cells. At doses of 0.1 to 3.0 mg/kg, clonal expansion of both CD4+ and CD8+ blood T cells was observed from baseline to week 6. In the 0.1-3.0 mg/kg groups, partial responders had among the lowest normalized peripheral clonal expansion, particularly in CD8+ T cells. Low levels of normalized T-cell clonal expansion were also seen in some nonresponding patients. The antigen specificity of the clonally expanded peripheral T cells was not determined.

V is clipped by 5 bases and J by 3 bases, and the sequence between their germline boundaries is 10 bases long. The CDR3, cysteine through phenylalanine, is 13 amino acids long. Only the CDR3 DNA is retained, 39 bases long and in frame from the first base. Per the germline V gene, SGHNT is the CDR1 and YENEEA is the CDR2. Genomic DNA was isolated from the sorted cells so that the TCRbeta CDR3 region could be sequenced. The immunoSEQ Assay was used to sequence the TCRbeta CDR3 regions. Not all clones reach the TCRdb copy of this immuneACCESS table, which keeps in-frame sequences only. Checked studies attribute under half of the gap to unresolved V genes and leave the rest unexplained. In all, the sample holds about 70,000 clones, and roughly 80% of those were seen once. The top ten clonotypes cover approximately 5.3% of the sample. This clone has only one observation. The specificity of this receptor is unknown. No quality values exist for individual bases; no much larger clone is one base distant.

The TCR comes from an adult with an advanced solid tumor such as melanoma, head and neck, liver or kidney cancer. The chain is made from TRBV11-3 and TRBJ1-1; a tentative D call is TRBD1 (6 bases match). The specimen comprised CD4+ or CD8+ T cells sorted from blood, sampled in a trial of the OX40 agonist ivuxolimab. The DNA is TGTGCCAGCAGCGAAAACAGGGACACTGAAGCTTTCTTT. Its product reads: CASSENRDTEAFF.